This record covers a single T cell receptor (beta chain). This entry is derived from a study of shared clonotypes between healthy human individuals. Profiled with immunoSEQ multiplex PCR; TCRdb holds only in-frame clones, not every one. This table has roughly 640,000 clones, more than 95% appearing once. CDR3 size: 14 residues. V shed 7 bases and J 1 base; nucleotides not matched to a gene: 6. CDR1 and CDR2 (germline): MDHEN, SYDVKM. Sequencing was done on a sample of naive CD4+ T cells sorted from blood. The subset here: CD45RA+ positively selected. V gene TRBV28 combines with J gene TRBJ2-7; 8 bases align to TRBD1. The clonotype originates from a woman aged 25 to 39 in good health. The CDR3 loop reads CASNTGGNSYEQYF. In DNA, the CDR3 is TGTGCCAGCAATACAGGGGGAAATTCCTACGAGCAGTACTTC. Full variable domain (outside the CDR3, taken from reference TRBV28 and TRBJ2-7): DVKVTQSSRYLVKRTGEKVFLECVQDMDHENMFWYRQDPGLGLRLIYFSYDVKMKEKGDIPEGYSVSREKKERFSLILESASTNQTSMYLCASNTGGNSYEQYFGPGTRLTVT.